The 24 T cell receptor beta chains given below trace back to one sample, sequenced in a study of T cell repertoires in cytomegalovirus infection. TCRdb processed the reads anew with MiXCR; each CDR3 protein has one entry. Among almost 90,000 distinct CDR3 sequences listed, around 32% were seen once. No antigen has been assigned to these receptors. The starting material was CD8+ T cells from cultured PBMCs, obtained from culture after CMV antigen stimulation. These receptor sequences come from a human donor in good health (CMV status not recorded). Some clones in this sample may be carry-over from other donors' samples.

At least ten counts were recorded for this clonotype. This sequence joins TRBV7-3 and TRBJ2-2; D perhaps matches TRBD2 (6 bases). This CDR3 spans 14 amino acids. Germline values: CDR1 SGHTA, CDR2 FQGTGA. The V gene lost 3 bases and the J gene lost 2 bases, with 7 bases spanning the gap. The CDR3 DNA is TGTGCCAGCAGCTTTAGCGGAAACACCGGGGAGCTGTTTTTT. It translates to CASSFSGNTGELFF. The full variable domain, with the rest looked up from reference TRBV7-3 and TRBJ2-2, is GAGVSQTPSNKVTEKGKYVELRCDPISGHTALYWYRQSLGQGPEFLIYFQGTGAADDSGLPNDRFFAVRPEGSVSTLKIQRTERGDSAVYLCASSFSGNTGELFFGEGSRLTVL.

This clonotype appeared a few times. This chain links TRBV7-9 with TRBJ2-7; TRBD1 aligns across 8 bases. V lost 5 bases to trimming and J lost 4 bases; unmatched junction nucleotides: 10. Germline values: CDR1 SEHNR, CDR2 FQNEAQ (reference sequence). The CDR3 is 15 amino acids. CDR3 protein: CASSPRSGGLYEQYF. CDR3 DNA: TGTGCCAGCAGCCCAAGGTCAGGGGGCCTTTACGAGCAGTACTTC.

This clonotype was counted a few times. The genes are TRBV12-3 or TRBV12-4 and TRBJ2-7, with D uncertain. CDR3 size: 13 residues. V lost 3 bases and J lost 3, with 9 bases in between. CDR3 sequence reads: CASSFIAGYEQYF. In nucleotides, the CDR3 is TGTGCCAGCAGTTTTATTGCTGGCTACGAGCAGTACTTC.

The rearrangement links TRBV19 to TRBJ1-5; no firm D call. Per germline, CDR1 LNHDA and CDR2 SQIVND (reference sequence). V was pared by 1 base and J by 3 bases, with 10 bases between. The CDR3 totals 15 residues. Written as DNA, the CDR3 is TGTGCCAGTAGTATAGTGGCAAGTACCAATCAGCCCCAGCATTTT. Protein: CASSIVASTNQPQHF.

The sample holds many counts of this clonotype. CDR3 sequence (DNA): TGTGCCAGTAGCCCGGGGGTGGGGGCAGATACGCAGTATTTT. It translates to CASSPGVGADTQYF. The rearrangement uses TRBV19 and TRBJ2-3, with a weak D call TRBD2 (6 bases). V shed 6 bases and J shed 4 bases, with 14 bases lying between them. This CDR3 is 14 amino acids long. Germline CDR1 and CDR2: LNHDA and SQIVND (reference sequence).

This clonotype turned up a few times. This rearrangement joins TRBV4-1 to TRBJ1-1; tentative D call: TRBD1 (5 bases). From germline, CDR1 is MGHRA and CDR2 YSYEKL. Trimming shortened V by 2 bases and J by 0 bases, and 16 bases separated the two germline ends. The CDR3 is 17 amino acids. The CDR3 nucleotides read TGCGCCAGCAGCCAAAGTAGCAGGGCGGGAATGAACACTGAAGCTTTCTTT. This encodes CASSQSSRAGMNTEAFF.

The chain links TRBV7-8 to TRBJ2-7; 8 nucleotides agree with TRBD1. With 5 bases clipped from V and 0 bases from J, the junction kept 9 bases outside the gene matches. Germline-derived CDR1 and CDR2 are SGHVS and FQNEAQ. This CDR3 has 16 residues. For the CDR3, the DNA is TGTGCCAGCAGCCCGGGGACAGGCCTTTTCTCCTACGAGCAGTACTTC. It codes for CASSPGTGLFSYEQYF.

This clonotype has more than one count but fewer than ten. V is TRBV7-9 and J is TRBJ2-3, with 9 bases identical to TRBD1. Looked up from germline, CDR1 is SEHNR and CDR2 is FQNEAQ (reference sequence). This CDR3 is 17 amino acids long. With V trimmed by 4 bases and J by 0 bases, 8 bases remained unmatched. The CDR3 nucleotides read TGTGCCAGCAGCTGGACCCCGACAGGGGGAAGCACAGATACGCAGTATTTT. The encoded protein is CASSWTPTGGSTDTQYF.

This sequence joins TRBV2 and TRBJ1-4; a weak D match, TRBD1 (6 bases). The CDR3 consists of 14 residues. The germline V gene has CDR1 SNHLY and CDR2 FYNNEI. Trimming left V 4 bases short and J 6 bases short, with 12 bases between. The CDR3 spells CASSARRGDEKLFF. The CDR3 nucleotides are TGTGCCAGCAGTGCCCGGAGGGGGGATGAAAAACTGTTTTTT.

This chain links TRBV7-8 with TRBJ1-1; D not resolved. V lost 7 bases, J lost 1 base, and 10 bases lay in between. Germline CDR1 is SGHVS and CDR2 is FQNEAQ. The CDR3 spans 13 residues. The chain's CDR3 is CASNPRENTEAFF. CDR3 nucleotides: TGTGCCAGCAACCCAAGGGAGAACACTGAAGCTTTCTTT.

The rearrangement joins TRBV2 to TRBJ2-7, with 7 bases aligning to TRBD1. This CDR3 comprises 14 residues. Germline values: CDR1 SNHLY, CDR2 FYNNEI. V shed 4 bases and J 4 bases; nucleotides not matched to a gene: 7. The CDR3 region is CASSAGTDFYEQYF. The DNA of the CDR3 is TGTGCCAGCAGTGCCGGGACAGATTTTTACGAGCAGTACTTC.

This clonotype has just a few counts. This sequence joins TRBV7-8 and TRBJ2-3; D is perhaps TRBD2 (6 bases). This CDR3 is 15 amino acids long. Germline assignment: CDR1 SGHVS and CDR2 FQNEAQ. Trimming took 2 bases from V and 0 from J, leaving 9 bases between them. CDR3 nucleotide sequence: TGTGCCAGCAGCTTATCTAGCGCCAGCACAGATACGCAGTATTTT. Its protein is CASSLSSASTDTQYF.

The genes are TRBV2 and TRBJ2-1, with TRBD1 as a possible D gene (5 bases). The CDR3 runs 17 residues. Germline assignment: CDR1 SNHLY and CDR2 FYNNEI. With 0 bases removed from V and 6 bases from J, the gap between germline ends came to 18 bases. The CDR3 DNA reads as TGTGCCAGCAGTGAAGCCAACTCCCCGTTGGGGCTCAATGAGCAGTTCTTC. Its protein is CASSEANSPLGLNEQFF. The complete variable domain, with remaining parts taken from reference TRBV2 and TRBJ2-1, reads EPEVTQTPSHQVTQMGQEVILRCVPISNHLYFYWYRQILGQKVEFLVSFYNNEISEKSEIFDDQFSVERPDGSNFTLKIRSTKLEDSAMYFCASSEANSPLGLNEQFFGPGTRLTVL.

CDR3 loop: CASSAWDSIEEDTQYF. CDR3 in DNA: TGTGCCAGCAGCGCCTGGGACTCTATAGAGGAAGATACGCAGTATTTT. The chain is built from TRBV9 and TRBJ2-3; D might be TRBD2 (6 bases). V was clipped by 3 bases and J by 5 bases, with 19 bases between them. This CDR3 is 16 amino acids long. CDR1 and CDR2 from the germline V gene are SGDLS and YYNGEE.

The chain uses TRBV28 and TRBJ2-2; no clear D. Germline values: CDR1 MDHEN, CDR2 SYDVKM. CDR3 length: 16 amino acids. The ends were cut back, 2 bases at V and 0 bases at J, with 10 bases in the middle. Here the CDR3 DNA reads TGTGCCAGCAGTTTAAGGACCTACGCGAACACCGGGGAGCTGTTTTTT. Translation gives CASSLRTYANTGELFF.

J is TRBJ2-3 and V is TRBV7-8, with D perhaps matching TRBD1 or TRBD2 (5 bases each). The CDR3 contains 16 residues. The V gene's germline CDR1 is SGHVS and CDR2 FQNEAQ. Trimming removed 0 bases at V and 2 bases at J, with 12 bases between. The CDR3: CASSLAGTTITDTQYF. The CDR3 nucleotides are TGTGCCAGCAGCTTAGCCGGGACCACAATCACAGATACGCAGTATTTT.

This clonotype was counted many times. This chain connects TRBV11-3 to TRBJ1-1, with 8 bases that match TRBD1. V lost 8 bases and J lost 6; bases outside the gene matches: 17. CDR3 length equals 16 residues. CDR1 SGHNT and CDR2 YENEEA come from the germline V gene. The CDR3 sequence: CASLNLLDRGQAEAFF. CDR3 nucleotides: TGTGCCAGCCTTAACCTTCTCGACAGGGGTCAGGCTGAAGCTTTCTTT.

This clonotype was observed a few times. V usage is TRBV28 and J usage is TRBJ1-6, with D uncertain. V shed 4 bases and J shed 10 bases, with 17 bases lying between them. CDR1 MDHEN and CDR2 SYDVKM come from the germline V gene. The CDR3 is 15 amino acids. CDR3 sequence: CASSSLGNSESPLHF. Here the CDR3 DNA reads TGTGCCAGCAGTTCATTGGGAAATTCAGAGTCACCCCTCCACTTT.

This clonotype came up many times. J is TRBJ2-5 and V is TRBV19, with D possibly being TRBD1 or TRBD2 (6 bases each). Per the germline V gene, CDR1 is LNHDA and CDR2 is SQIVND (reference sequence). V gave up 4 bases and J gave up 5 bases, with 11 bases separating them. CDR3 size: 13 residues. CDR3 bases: TGTGCCAGTAGTACCGCCGGGGGCGAGACCCAGTACTTC. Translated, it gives CASSTAGGETQYF.

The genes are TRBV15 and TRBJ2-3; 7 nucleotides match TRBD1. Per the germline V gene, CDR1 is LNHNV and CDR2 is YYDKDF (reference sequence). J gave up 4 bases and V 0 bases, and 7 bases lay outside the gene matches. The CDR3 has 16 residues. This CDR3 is CATSRERGLLSDTQYF. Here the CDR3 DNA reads TGTGCCACCAGCAGAGAAAGGGGGCTACTGTCAGATACGCAGTATTTT.

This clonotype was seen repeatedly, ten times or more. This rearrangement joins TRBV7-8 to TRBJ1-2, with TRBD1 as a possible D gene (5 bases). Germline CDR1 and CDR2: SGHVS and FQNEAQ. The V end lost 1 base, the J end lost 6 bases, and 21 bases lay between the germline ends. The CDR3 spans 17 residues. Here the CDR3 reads CASSLDTYSGGKHGYTF. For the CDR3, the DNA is TGTGCCAGCAGCTTAGACACCTACAGCGGGGGTAAACATGGCTACACCTTC.

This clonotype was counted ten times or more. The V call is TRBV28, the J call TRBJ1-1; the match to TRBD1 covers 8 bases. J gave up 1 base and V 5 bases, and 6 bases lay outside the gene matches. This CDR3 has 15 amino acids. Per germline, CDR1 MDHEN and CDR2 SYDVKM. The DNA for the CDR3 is TGTGCCAGCAGTCCGTGGACAGGGAAGAACACTGAAGCTTTCTTT. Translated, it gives CASSPWTGKNTEAFF.

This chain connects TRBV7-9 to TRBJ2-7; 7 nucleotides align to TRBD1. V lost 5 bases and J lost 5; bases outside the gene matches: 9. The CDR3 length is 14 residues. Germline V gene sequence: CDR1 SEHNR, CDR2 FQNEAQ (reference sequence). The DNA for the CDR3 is TGTGCCAGCAGCGGCCGGGACAGATCCCACGAGCAGTACTTC. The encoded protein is CASSGRDRSHEQYF. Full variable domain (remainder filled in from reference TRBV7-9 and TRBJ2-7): DTGVSQNPRHKITKRGQNVTFRCDPISEHNRLYWYRQTLGQGPEFLTYFQNEAQLEKSRLLSDRFSAERPKGSFSTLEIQRTEQGDSAMYLCASSGRDRSHEQYFGPGTRLTVT.

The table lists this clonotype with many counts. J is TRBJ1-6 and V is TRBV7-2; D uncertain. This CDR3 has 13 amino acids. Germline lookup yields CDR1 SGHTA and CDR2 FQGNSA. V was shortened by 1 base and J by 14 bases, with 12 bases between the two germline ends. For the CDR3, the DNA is TGTGCCAGCAGCTTAGTAACTTCAGCTACCCTCCACTTT. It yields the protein CASSLVTSATLHF.